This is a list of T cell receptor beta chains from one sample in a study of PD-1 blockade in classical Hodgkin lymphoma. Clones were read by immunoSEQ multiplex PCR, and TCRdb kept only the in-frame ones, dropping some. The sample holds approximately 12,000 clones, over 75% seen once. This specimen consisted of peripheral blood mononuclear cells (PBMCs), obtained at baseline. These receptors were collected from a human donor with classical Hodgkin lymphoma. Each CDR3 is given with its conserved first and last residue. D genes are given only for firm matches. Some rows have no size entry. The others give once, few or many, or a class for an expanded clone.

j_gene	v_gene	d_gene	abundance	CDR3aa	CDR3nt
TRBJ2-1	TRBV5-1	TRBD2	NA	CASSLNPPSGRNNEQFF	TGCGCCAGCAGCTTGAACCCCCCTAGCGGGAGAAACAATGAGCAGTTCTTC
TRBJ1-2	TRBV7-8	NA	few	CASSPFRARAVGYTF	TGTGCCAGCAGCCCCTTCCGGGCCAGGGCGGTGGGCTACACCTTC
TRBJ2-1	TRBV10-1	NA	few	CASSESVATLASYNEQFF	TGCGCCAGCAGTGAGTCGGTTGCTACCCTTGCCTCCTACAATGAGCAGTTCTTC
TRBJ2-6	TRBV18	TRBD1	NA	CASSPRDRVSGANVLTF	TGTGCCAGCTCACCACGGGACAGGGTATCTGGGGCCAACGTCCTGACTTTC
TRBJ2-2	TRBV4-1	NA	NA	CASSPRLVANTGELFF	TGCGCCAGCAGCCCCCGTCTCGTAGCTAACACCGGGGAGCTGTTTTTT
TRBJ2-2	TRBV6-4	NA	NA	CASSKDANTGELFF	TGTGCCAGCAGCAAAGATGCGAACACCGGGGAGCTGTTTTTT
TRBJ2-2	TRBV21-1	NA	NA	CASSKGIYTGELFF	TGTGCCAGCAGCAAAGGGATATACACCGGGGAGCTGTTTTTT
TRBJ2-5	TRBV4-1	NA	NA	CASSQVVGEIQYF	TGCGCCAGCAGCCAAGTGGTGGGTGAGATCCAGTACTTC
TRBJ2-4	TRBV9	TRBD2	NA	CASSPPGGSGPAKNIQYF	TGTGCCAGCAGCCCACCGGGAGGTAGCGGGCCAGCCAAAAACATTCAGTACTTC
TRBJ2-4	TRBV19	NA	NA	CASSIDERQNKNIQYF	TGTGCCAGTAGTATAGATGAACGACAGAACAAAAACATTCAGTACTTC
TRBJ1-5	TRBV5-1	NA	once	CASKPAPGPYQPQHF	TGCGCCAGCAAACCTGCCCCGGGACCCTATCAGCCCCAGCATTTT
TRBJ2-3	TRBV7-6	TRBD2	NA	CASSFRAGGMLTDTQYF	TGTGCCAGCAGCTTCAGGGCGGGGGGGATGTTGACAGATACGCAGTATTTT
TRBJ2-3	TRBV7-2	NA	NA	CASSAVRRATDTQYF	TGTGCCAGCAGCGCCGTTAGACGAGCCACAGATACGCAGTATTTT
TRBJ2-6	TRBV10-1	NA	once	CASSEERSGTGANVLTF	TGCGCCAGCAGTGAGGAACGGTCAGGGACTGGGGCCAACGTCCTGACTTTC
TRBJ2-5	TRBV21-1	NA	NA	CASSPRSGVGSDETQYF	TGTGCCAGCAGCCCCCGGTCAGGGGTAGGGTCTGACGAGACCCAGTACTTC
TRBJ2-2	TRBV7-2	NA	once	CASSPRNTGELFF	TGTGCCAGCAGCCCCCGCAACACCGGGGAGCTGTTTTTT
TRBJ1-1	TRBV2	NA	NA	CASSGPLDRLNTEAFF	TGTGCCAGCAGTGGACCCTTGGACAGATTGAACACTGAAGCTTTCTTT
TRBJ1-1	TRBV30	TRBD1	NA	CAWTRGLNTEAFF	TGTGCCTGGACCAGGGGGCTTAACACTGAAGCTTTCTTT
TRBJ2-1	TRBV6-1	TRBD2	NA	CAIQRELTYNEQFF	TGTGCCATACAGCGGGAGTTGACCTACAATGAGCAGTTCTTC
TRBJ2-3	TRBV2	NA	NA	CASSEGLPSTDTQYF	TGTGCCAGCAGTGAGGGTCTCCCTAGCACAGATACGCAGTATTTT
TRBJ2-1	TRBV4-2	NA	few	CASSQDAYNEQFF	TGTGCCAGCAGCCAAGATGCATACAATGAGCAGTTCTTC
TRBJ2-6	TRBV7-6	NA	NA	CASSLVGASGANVLTF	TGTGCCAGCAGCTTAGTAGGGGCCTCCGGGGCCAACGTCCTGACTTTC
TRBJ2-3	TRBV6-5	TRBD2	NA	CASSSSGGRSTDTQYF	TGTGCCAGCAGTTCAAGCGGGGGGCGGAGCACAGATACGCAGTATTTT
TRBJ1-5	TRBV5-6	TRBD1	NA	CASSSTTGGNQPQHF	TGTGCCAGCAGTTCGACGACAGGGGGCAATCAGCCCCAGCATTTT
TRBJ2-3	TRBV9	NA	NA	CASSVASLGADTQYF	TGTGCCAGCAGCGTAGCAAGTCTTGGGGCAGATACGCAGTATTTT
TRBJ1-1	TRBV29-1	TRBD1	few	CSVARGSAEAFF	TGCAGCGTTGCCAGGGGGTCCGCTGAAGCTTTCTTT
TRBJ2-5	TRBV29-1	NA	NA	CSVVRTQETQYF	TGCAGCGTTGTGCGCACACAAGAGACCCAGTACTTC
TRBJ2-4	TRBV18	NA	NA	CASSRRADPGGENIQYF	TGTGCCAGCTCACGGCGGGCGGACCCCGGTGGCGAAAACATTCAGTACTTC
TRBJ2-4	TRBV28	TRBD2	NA	CASRLHRWEGSTKNIQYF	TGTGCCAGCCGGCTCCACCGGTGGGAGGGTTCTACCAAAAACATTCAGTACTTC
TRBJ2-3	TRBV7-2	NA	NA	CASSQAGPLDTQYF	TGTGCCAGCAGCCAGGCCGGCCCGCTAGATACGCAGTATTTT
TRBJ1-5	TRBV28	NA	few	CASTWRSNQPQHF	TGTGCCAGCACCTGGCGCAGCAATCAGCCCCAGCATTTT
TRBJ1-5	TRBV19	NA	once	CASSIPMGNQPQHF	TGTGCCAGTAGTATACCGATGGGCAATCAGCCCCAGCATTTT
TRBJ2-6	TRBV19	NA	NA	CASINSGANVLTF	TGTGCCAGTATTAACTCTGGGGCCAACGTCCTGACTTTC
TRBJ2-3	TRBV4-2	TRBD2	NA	CASSQDRAGGSFF	TGTGCCAGCAGCCAAGACAGAGCGGGGGGGTCGTTTTTT
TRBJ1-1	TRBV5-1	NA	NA	CASSLASLNTEAFF	TGCGCCAGCAGCTTGGCCAGCCTGAACACTGAAGCTTTCTTT
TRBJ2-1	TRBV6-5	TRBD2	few	CASSSNLAGYYNEQFF	TGTGCCAGCAGTTCCAACTTAGCGGGCTACTACAATGAGCAGTTCTTC
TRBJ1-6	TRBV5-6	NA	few	CASSLKINSPLHF	TGTGCCAGCAGCTTAAAAATTAATTCACCCCTCCACTTT
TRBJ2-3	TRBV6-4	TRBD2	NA	CASSDSRGGPDTQYF	TGTGCCAGCAGTGACTCGCGGGGGGGCCCAGATACGCAGTATTTT
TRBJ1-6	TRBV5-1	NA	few	CASSDNNSPLHF	TGCGCCAGCAGTGATAATAATTCACCCCTCCACTTT
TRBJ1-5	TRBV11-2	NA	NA	CASSLFWGGNQPQHF	TGTGCCAGCAGCTTATTCTGGGGGGGCAATCAGCCCCAGCATTTT
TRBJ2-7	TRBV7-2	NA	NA	CASSEVGRPSYEQYF	TGTGCCAGCAGTGAGGTGGGGCGTCCCTCCTACGAGCAGTACTTC
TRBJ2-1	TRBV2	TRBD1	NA	CATEQGAHGGEQFF	TGTGCCACGGAACAGGGGGCTCACGGTGGTGAGCAGTTCTTC
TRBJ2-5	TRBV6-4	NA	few	CASSRSPSLGETQYF	TGTGCCAGCAGCAGATCACCAAGCCTTGGGGAGACCCAGTACTTC
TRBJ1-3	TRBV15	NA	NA	CATSRDRAGSSGNTIYF	TGTGCCACCAGCAGAGATCGAGCAGGCAGCTCTGGAAACACCATATATTTT
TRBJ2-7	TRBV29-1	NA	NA	CSVVSSGTYEQYF	TGCAGCGTTGTGTCCAGCGGCACCTACGAGCAGTACTTC
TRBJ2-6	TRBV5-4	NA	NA	CASSSGLLPSGANVLTF	TGTGCCAGCAGTTCGGGACTCCTCCCATCTGGGGCCAACGTCCTGACTTTC
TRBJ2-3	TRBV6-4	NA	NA	CASSDGGGPSTDTQYF	TGTGCCAGCAGTGACGGGGGAGGCCCGTCCACAGATACGCAGTATTTT
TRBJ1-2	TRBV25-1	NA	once	CASSEQQEAYGYTF	TGTGCCAGCAGTGAACAACAGGAAGCCTATGGCTACACCTTC
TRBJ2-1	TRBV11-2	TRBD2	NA	CASSLTATSGTYNEQFF	TGTGCCAGCAGCCTAACCGCGACTAGCGGGACTTACAATGAGCAGTTCTTC